This entry describes one T cell receptor beta chain. These data belong to a study of CD8 T cells in Susac syndrome. TEMRA cells were FACS-enriched, unlike CD8+ and CD4+ T cells, which were negatively isolated. About 0.5 to 1 ug RNA was reverse transcribed with random hexamers. TCR beta CDR3 was amplified by immunoSEQ multiplex PCR. This amplification extended across 54 Vbeta and 13 Jbeta segments. TCRdb passed the immunoSEQ multiplex PCR reads through MiXCR, listing each CDR3 protein once. Of 85,000 to 90,000 distinct CDR3 sequences listed, over 85% are singletons. The specimen was CD8+ T cells from PBMCs. The clonotype comes from a human donor in good health.

Here the CDR3 reads CASSLEIAGGETQYF. In DNA, the CDR3 is TGTGCCAGCAGCTTAGAGATAGCGGGGGGAGAGACCCAGTACTTC. The chain employs TRBV11-2 and TRBJ2-5; TRBD2 aligns across 10 bases. Looked up from germline, CDR1 is SGHAT and CDR2 is FQNNGV. V was pared by 0 bases and J by 4 bases, with 2 bases of the junction left unmatched. This CDR3 has 15 amino acids.